This is a list of T cell receptor beta chains from one sample in a study of response to subunit inactivated influenza vaccine. TCRdb re-called the RT-PCR reads with MiXCR, one entry per CDR3 protein. The repertoire consists of fewer than 650,000 distinct CDR3 sequences, with 10% to 15% occurring once and the leading ten covering 10% to 15%. This specimen was PBMCs from blood, taken more than 35 days after vaccination. Receptors were obtained from a man aged 50-59 years who received an inactivated influenza vaccine. CDR3s include the opening cysteine and the closing phenylalanine or tryptophan. The order of the fields is J gene, D gene, V gene, clone size, CDR3 length, CDR3 DNA, CDR3 protein. A D gene is named only where the DNA matches it firmly. Only part of the rows carry a size: once, few, many, or a class if the clone is expanded.

TRBJ2-1 . TRBV20-1 many 12 TGCAGTGCCCGGAGTGGTTACAATGAGCAGTTCTTC CSARSGYNEQFF
TRBJ1-5 . TRBV20-1 few 14 TGCAGTGCTAGAATGGGGGGGGCTAATCAGCCCCAGCATTTT CSARMGGANQPQHF
TRBJ2-5 . TRBV5-6 few 15 TGTGCCAGCAGCTGGGGACCAGCCGGTCAAGAGACCCAGTACTTC CASSWGPAGQETQYF
TRBJ2-7 . TRBV5-1 few 16 TGCGCCAGCAGCTTGGTTGCCAGCGTAAGCTCCTACGAGCAGTACTTC CASSLVASVSSYEQYF
TRBJ2-5 . TRBV5-1 . 16 TGCGCCAGCAGCCCGGGCATTCGAACTGGGGGAGAGACCCAGTACTTC CASSPGIRTGGETQYF
TRBJ2-7 . TRBV10-3 many 11 TGTGCCATCGGGGCTAGTAACGAGCAGTACTTC CAIGASNEQYF
TRBJ2-3 . TRBV7-9 . 13 TGTGCCAGCAGCATTGATAGCACAGATACGCAGTATTTT CASSIDSTDTQYF
TRBJ1-2 . TRBV5-1 . 11 TGCGCCAGCAGCTCCGACGGGCACTCCACCTTC CASSSDGHSTF
TRBJ1-5 . TRBV7-2 few 16 TGTGCCAGCAGCTTAGAAGTAGGGTGGGGGAATCAGCCCCAGCATTTT CASSLEVGWGNQPQHF
TRBJ2-2 TRBD2 TRBV7-6 . 16 TGTGCCAGCAGCCTAACTAGCGGGGGTATCGGCGGGGAGCTGTTTTTT CASSLTSGGIGGELFF
TRBJ2-5 TRBD2 TRBV5-6 . 17 TGTGCCAGCAGCGTCATCCTAGCGGGGGGCGGCCAAGAGACCCAGTACTTC CASSVILAGGGQETQYF
TRBJ2-1 TRBD2 TRBV9 many 19 TGTGCCAGCAGCGTAGACCCTAGCGGGAGAGGTCGCTCCTACAATGAGCAGTTCTTC CASSVDPSGRGRSYNEQFF
TRBJ2-3 TRBD1 TRBV20-1 many 15 TGCAGTGCTGACGCCAGGGACAGGAGCACAGATACGCAGTATTTT CSADARDRSTDTQYF
TRBJ2-1 TRBD2 TRBV5-1 many 18 TGCGCCAGCAGACTAGCGGGGGCCCCGAGGAGCTCCTACAATGAGCAGTTCTTC CASRLAGAPRSSYNEQFF
TRBJ2-1 . TRBV7-2 few 12 TGTGCCAGCAGCTTGACAGTACCCAAGCAGTTCTTC CASSLTVPKQFF
TRBJ2-1 . TRBV7-3 . 14 TGTGCCAGCAAAGAGGGGGGGCAGCGTGGTGAGCAGTTCTTC CASKEGGQRGEQFF
TRBJ2-4 TRBD1 TRBV4-3 . 16 TGCGCCAGCAGCCATGAAAGAGGACAGGTCACGGACATTCAGTACTTC CASSHERGQVTDIQYF
TRBJ2-7 . TRBV27 . 13 TGTGCCAGCAGTTGGGGAAAATCCTACGAGCAGTACTTC CASSWGKSYEQYF
TRBJ1-1 . TRBV5-1 . 14 TGCGCCAGCAGCCCTGGCAGGGTCAAGACTGAAGCTTTCTTT CASSPGRVKTEAFF
TRBJ1-5 . TRBV5-5 . 13 TGTGCCAGCAGCCCCCGACAGGATCAGCCCCAGCATTTT CASSPRQDQPQHF
TRBJ2-3 . TRBV11-2 . 14 TGTGCCAGCAGCTTAATCGGGGGCCCAGATACGCAGTATTTT CASSLIGGPDTQYF
TRBJ2-5 TRBD2 TRBV12-3/TRBV12-4 . 14 TGTGCCAGCAGCCGAAGCGGGGCAAGGGAGACCCAGTACTTC CASSRSGARETQYF
TRBJ1-2 . TRBV6-5 . 15 TGTGCCAGCAGTTACTCGGTGAAGGGGACTGCTGGCTACACCTTC CASSYSVKGTAGYTF
TRBJ2-3 TRBD2 TRBV5-1 few 16 TGCGCCAGCAGAACTCAAACTAGCGGGTACACAGATACGCAGTATTTT CASRTQTSGYTDTQYF
TRBJ2-1 . TRBV20-1 . 14 TGCAGTGCAGGGGGGGAGCGTTCCTACAATGAGCAGTTCTTC CSAGGERSYNEQFF
TRBJ1-2 . TRBV10-3 few 14 TGTGCCATCAGTGACGTCAGGGCTAACTATGGCTACACCTTC CAISDVRANYGYTF
TRBJ2-5 . TRBV20-1 few 14 TGCAGTGCTACTTGGACCGCACATCAAGAGACCCAGTACTTC CSATWTAHQETQYF
TRBJ2-7 TRBD1 TRBV6-2/TRBV6-3 . 15 TGTGCCAGCAGTTCCCCTTACAGGGGACACTACGAGCAGTACTTC CASSSPYRGHYEQYF
TRBJ1-6 . TRBV5-1 few 14 TGCGCCAGCAGGCTACAGGTGGATAATTCACCCCTCCACTTT CASRLQVDNSPLHF
TRBJ2-4 . TRBV20-1 few 12 TGCAGTGCGGAAAGGACTGGGGACATTCAGTACTTC CSAERTGDIQYF
TRBJ1-6 TRBD1 TRBV6-1 few 17 TGTGCCAGCAGCCCGGGTGGGACAGGGGCTTATAATTCACCCCTCCACTTT CASSPGGTGAYNSPLHF
TRBJ2-3 . TRBV12-3/TRBV12-4 many 16 TGTGCCAGCAGTCCGGTCGTTGTTCTAAACACAGATACGCAGTATTTT CASSPVVVLNTDTQYF
TRBJ2-1 TRBD2 TRBV4-2 . 18 TGTGCCAGCAGCCAAGACTTCTTGGGACTAGCGGGGTTCCATGAGCAGTTCTTC CASSQDFLGLAGFHEQFF
TRBJ2-7 TRBD2 TRBV20-1 few 15 TGCAGTGCTAGAGTCCCTAGCGGGAGCTCCTACGAGCAGTACTTC CSARVPSGSSYEQYF
TRBJ2-7 . TRBV4-2 few 17 TGTGCCAGCAGCCAACCCCGGGGGGCACTAGCTGTCTACGAGCAGTACTTC CASSQPRGALAVYEQYF
TRBJ2-7 . TRBV20-1 few 10 TGCAGTGCGTCAGCATACGAGCAGTACTTC CSASAYEQYF
TRBJ2-1 . TRBV9 few 15 TGTGCCAGCAGCGTACGGTCGAGAGGGGACAATGAGCAGTTCTTC CASSVRSRGDNEQFF
TRBJ1-4 . TRBV5-1 few 17 TGCGCCAGCAGAACCGGTTACAGGGAAGGAACTAATGAAAAACTGTTTTTT CASRTGYREGTNEKLFF
TRBJ2-1 TRBD2 TRBV5-1 many 16 TGCGCCAGCAGGGGGGGGATCCCGAGTGTTGTGAATGAGCAGTTCTTC CASRGGIPSVVNEQFF
TRBJ1-2 . TRBV6-1 few 14 TGTGCCAGCGCGACGCTCCAGGGCTACTATGGCTACACCTTC CASATLQGYYGYTF
TRBJ2-2 . TRBV4-1 few 14 TGCGCCAGCAGCCAAGAGCCGGGGACCGGGGAGCTGTTTTTT CASSQEPGTGELFF
TRBJ2-3 . TRBV5-4 . 12 TGTGCCAGCAGCGCGGACGGTACTACGCAGTATTTT CASSADGTTQYF
TRBJ2-2 . TRBV5-1 . 14 TGCGCCAGCAGCTTGGGACAGGTCACCGGGGAGCTGTTTTTT CASSLGQVTGELFF
TRBJ2-5 . TRBV6-2/TRBV6-3 few 16 TGTGCCAGCACCTCGCCTCCAGGGAATCTAAAAGAGACCCAGTACTTC CASTSPPGNLKETQYF
TRBJ2-1 . TRBV2 . 13 TGTGCCAGCGGGCTGGAGTCCTACAATGAGCAGTTCTTC CASGLESYNEQFF
TRBJ2-6 TRBD1 TRBV24-1 few 19 TGTGCCACCAGTGATTGGGGGACAGGGGGCTTAGGCGGGGCCAACGTCCTGACTTTC CATSDWGTGGLGGANVLTF
TRBJ2-5 . TRBV5-5 many 14 TGTGCCAGCAGCCGCCGGGGGAGCCAAGAGACCCAGTACTTC CASSRRGSQETQYF
TRBJ2-3 TRBD2 TRBV9 few 16 TGTGCCAGCAGTCCTAGCGGGAGACCGGGGCGAGATACGCAGTATTTT CASSPSGRPGRDTQYF
TRBJ2-7 TRBD1 TRBV12-3/TRBV12-4 many 16 TGTGCCAGCAGCCGATACGACAGGGATAGGTCCTACGAGCAGTACTTC CASSRYDRDRSYEQYF
TRBJ2-4 TRBD2 TRBV7-2 . 16 TGTGCCAGCAGCTGGGGACTAGCGGGAAGGGCGAACATTCAGTACTTC CASSWGLAGRANIQYF
TRBJ1-4 . TRBV12-3/TRBV12-4 . 14 TGTGCCAGCAGTTTTGCAGTAGAGAATGAAAAACTGTTTTTT CASSFAVENEKLFF
TRBJ1-2 . TRBV12-3/TRBV12-4 many 13 TGTGCCAGCAGTCTAGGGGGTTGGTATGGCTACACCTTC CASSLGGWYGYTF
TRBJ1-1 . TRBV29-1 few 11 TGCAGCGTTGAGCCGAACACTGAAGCTTTCTTT CSVEPNTEAFF
TRBJ1-5 . TRBV7-2 few 14 TGTGCCAGCAGCCAAGGGAGCCCCTCTCAGCCCCAGCATTTT CASSQGSPSQPQHF
TRBJ1-2 . TRBV6-1 . 15 TGTGCCAGCAGACTGCCCTCAGGGGATAACTATGGCTACACCTTC CASRLPSGDNYGYTF
TRBJ2-3 . TRBV7-8 few 11 TGTGCCAGCAGCTACGACGTGGGGCAGTATTTT CASSYDVGQYF
TRBJ2-5 . TRBV9 . 16 TGTGCCAGCAGCGTAGTAGGGCTAGTGGCGGGAGAGACCCAGTACTTC CASSVVGLVAGETQYF
TRBJ1-1 . TRBV7-9 few 13 TGTGCCAGCAGCTTAAGTCGGGGCTCCAAAGCTTTCTTT CASSLSRGSKAFF
TRBJ2-2 . TRBV29-1 . 14 TGCAGCGTTGATACAGGGACGGTCACCGGGGAGCTGTTTTTT CSVDTGTVTGELFF